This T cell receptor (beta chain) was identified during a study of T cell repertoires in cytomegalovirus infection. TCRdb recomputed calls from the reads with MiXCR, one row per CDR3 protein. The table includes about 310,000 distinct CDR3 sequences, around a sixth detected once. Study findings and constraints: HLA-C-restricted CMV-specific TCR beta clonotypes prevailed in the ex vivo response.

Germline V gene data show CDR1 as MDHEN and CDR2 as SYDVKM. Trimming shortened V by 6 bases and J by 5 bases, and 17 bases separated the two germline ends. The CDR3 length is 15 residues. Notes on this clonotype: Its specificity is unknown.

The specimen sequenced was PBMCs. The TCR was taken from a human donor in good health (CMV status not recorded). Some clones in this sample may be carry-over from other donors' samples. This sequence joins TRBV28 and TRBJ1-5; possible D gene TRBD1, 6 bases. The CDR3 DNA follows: TGTGCCAGCAGCCCATCAAGGGGGTTTGATCAGCCCCAGCATTTT. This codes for CASSPSRGFDQPQHF.